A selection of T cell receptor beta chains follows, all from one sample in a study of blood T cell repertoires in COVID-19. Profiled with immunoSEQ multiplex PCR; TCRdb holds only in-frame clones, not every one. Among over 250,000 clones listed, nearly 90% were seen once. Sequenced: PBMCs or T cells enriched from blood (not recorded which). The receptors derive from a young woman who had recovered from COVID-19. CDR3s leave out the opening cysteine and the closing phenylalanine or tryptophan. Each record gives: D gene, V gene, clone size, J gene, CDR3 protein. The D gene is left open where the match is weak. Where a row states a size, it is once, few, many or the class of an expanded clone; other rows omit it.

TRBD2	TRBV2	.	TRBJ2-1	ASSATSGGAYNEQF
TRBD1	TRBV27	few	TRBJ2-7	ASSIQGNINEQY
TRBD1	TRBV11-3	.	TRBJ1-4	ASSSWGLDRGSTNEKLF
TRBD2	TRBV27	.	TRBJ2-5	ASSSLAGSFQETQY
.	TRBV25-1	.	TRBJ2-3	ASTRGSPDTQY
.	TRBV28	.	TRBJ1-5	ASRPSGSNQPQH
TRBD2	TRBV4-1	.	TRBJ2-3	ASRKLAGGHHTQY
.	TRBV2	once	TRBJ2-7	ASSVTSGGEQY
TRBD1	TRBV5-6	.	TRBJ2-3	ASSGDRERDTQY
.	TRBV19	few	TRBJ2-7	ASSIGSGIAGEQY
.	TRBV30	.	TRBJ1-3	AWNRETGNTIY
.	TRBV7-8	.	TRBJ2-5	ASSRGGTQY
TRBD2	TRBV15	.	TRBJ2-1	ATSRVPGLAPYKQF
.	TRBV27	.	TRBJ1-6	ASSRPNSPLH
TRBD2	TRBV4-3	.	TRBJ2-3	ASSQLAGLGNTQY
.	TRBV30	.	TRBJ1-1	AYEDRNTEAF
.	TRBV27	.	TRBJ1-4	ASTSGVNIANEKLF
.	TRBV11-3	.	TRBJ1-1	ASSLIQGTNTEAF
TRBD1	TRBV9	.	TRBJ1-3	ASSAIGDRGFSGGNTIY
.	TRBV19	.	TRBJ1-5	ASKGVREGQPQH
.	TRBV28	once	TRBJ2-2	ASNPFDRNTGELF
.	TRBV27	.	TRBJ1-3	ASSPAAVANTIY
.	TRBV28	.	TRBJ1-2	ASSLMAGDGYGYT
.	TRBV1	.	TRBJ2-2	TSSQDSPGSGELF
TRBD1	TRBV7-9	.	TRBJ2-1	ASSSRTGRNEQF
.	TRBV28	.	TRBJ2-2	ASSFSQGGIGELF
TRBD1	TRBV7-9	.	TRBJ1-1	ASSFHRDRPIEAF
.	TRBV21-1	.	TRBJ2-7	ASSKSAQGKNEQY
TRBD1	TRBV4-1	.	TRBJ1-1	ASSQGNRGTEAF
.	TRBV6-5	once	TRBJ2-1	ASSPRLQGEQF
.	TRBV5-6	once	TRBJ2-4	ASSLRQAKNIQY
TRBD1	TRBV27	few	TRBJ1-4	ASSRYSAGTVGEKLF
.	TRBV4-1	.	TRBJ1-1	ASSREQVNTEAF
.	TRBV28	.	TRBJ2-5	ASSLIPPGGVQETQY
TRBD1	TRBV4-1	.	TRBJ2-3	ASSPGTGSDTQY
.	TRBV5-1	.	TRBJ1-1	ASSYDSINTEAF
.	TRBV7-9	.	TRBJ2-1	ASSSRREDSYNEQF